This T cell receptor beta chain derives from a study of blood T cell repertoires in COVID-19. Study in general: COVID-19 samples collected from the United States, Italy and Spain covered acute and convalescent phases. PBMCs, B-cell-depleted T cells, or T cells provided the cDNA or gDNA that made up the material.

Per the germline V gene, CDR1 is LNHDA and CDR2 is SQIVND (reference sequence). This CDR3 has 14 amino acids. V lost 4 bases and J 3 bases, leaving 10 bases between the germline ends. Only in-frame clones appear in the TCRdb table, and some are missing; sequencing was by immunoSEQ multiplex PCR. This table has roughly 140,000 clones, approximately 82% appearing once. This clone appeared once. The sequenced sample was peripheral blood. V and J are TRBV19 and TRBJ1-5; a possible D gene is TRBD1 (5 bases). This TCR was recovered from a woman aged 45 to 65 in a cohort sampled during active or convalescent COVID-19. The chain's CDR3 is CASSTQGDNQPQHF. In nucleotides, the CDR3 is TGTGCCAGTAGTACGCAGGGTGACAATCAGCCCCAGCATTTT. Full variable domain (outside the CDR3, taken from reference TRBV19 and TRBJ1-5): DGGITQSPKYLFRKEGQNVTLSCEQNLNHDAMYWYRQDPGQGLRLIYYSQIVNDFQKGDIAEGYSVSREKKESFPLTVTSAQKNPTAFYLCASSTQGDNQPQHFGDGTRLSIL.